This TCR beta chain was sequenced in a study of cytomegalovirus exposure and HLA in healthy donors. General study results and limits: There were a few CMV-associated chains whose specificity for CMV antigens was confirmed in vitro.

V was shortened by 5 bases and J by 5 bases, with 12 bases between the two germline ends. The CDR3 is 14 residues long. Germline V gene sequence: CDR1 MNHEY, CDR2 SMNVEV (reference sequence). Comments on this clone: Its antigen is currently unknown.

Produced via immunoSEQ multiplex PCR; TCRdb's table is partial and in-frame only. The sample contains 250,000 to 400,000 clones, 87% of which appear only once. The gene calls are TRBV27 and TRBJ1-4, with D hard to call. The sequence was obtained from a woman aged 30 to 39 in good health and CMV-seropositive. The material sequenced was PBMCs. CDR3 DNA sequence: TGTGCCAGCAGTCCTGTCTGGGAGAATGAAAAACTGTTTTTT. As protein: CASSPVWENEKLFF.